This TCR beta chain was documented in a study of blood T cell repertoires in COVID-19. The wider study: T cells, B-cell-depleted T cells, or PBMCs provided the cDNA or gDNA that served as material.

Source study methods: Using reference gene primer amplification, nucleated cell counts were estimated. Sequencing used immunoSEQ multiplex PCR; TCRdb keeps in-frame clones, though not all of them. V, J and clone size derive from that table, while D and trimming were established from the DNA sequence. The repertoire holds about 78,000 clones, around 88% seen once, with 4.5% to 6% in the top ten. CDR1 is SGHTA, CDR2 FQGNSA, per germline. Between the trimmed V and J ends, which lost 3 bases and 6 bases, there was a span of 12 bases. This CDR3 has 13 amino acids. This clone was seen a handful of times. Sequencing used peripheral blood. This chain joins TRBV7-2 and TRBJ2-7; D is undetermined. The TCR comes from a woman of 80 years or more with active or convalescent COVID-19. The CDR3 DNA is TGTGCCAGCAGCTTGAGTTATGGTCTCGAGCAGTACTTC. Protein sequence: CASSLSYGLEQYF.